Shown below are 17 T cell receptor beta chains from a single sample sequenced in a study of blood T cell repertoires in COVID-19. Method: immunoSEQ multiplex PCR; TCRdb's copy keeps in-frame clones and lacks some. The sample lists a few hundred thousand clones; approximately 90% were seen once. Sequences were obtained from PBMCs or T cells enriched from blood (not recorded which). The receptors originated from a woman younger than 35 who had recovered from COVID-19.

This clone was counted between two and nine times. The CDR3 region has the DNA TGTGCCAGCAGTCGGACTGCCTTCCAAGAGACCCAGTACTTC. This translates into CASSRTAFQETQYF. This chain joins TRBV2 and TRBJ2-5, with a weak D call TRBD2 (5 bases). Germline V gives CDR1 SNHLY, CDR2 FYNNEI. Trimming removed 5 bases from V and 1 base from J, with 11 bases in between. The CDR3 is 14 residues long.

The V call is TRBV7-9, the J call TRBJ2-7; 12 nucleotides align to TRBD1. Germline CDR1 SEHNR, CDR2 FQNEAQ (reference sequence). V shed 4 bases and J 4 bases; nucleotides not matched to a gene: 11. There are 17 residues in the CDR3. In DNA form, the CDR3 reads TGTGCCAGCAGCTCTGGACGTGGGGACAGGGGGCGTTACGAGCAGTACTTC. Its protein is CASSSGRGDRGRYEQYF.

CDR3 in DNA: TGTGCCAGCAGTTTAGATCCAGGGGGACCCTACGAGCAGTACTTC. Protein sequence: CASSLDPGGPYEQYF. The chain joins TRBV27 to TRBJ2-7, with 7 bases identical to TRBD1. Looked up from germline, CDR1 is MNHEY and CDR2 is SMNVEV (reference sequence). The CDR3 has 15 amino acids. The V and J ends lost 2 bases and 2 bases, in that order; junction bases with no gene match: 6.

The chain uses TRBV27 and TRBJ1-6, with a tentative D call TRBD1 (5 bases). Trimming cost V 4 bases and J 1 base, with 14 bases left between them. Germline assignment: CDR1 MNHEY and CDR2 SMNVEV (reference sequence). The CDR3 has 17 residues. The CDR3 DNA is TGTGCCAGCAGTTCCCGAGCCCCAGGGTCCTATAATTCACCCCTCCACTTT. It translates to CASSSRAPGSYNSPLHF.

CDR3 in amino acids: CASSPRQGWNTGELFF. In DNA, the CDR3 is TGTGCCAGCAGCCCCCGACAGGGGTGGAACACCGGGGAGCTGTTTTTT. This sequence joins TRBV9 and TRBJ2-2, with 8 bases lining up with TRBD1. Per the germline V gene, CDR1 is SGDLS and CDR2 is YYNGEE. Losses at the gene ends were 4 bases for V and 1 base for J; bases not matched to a gene: 6. This CDR3 has 16 amino acids.

The rearrangement uses TRBV6-5 and TRBJ1-2, with D possibly TRBD1 on 6 matching bases. Germline CDR1 MNHEY, CDR2 SVGAGI. CDR3 size: 13 residues. The V gene lost 6 bases and the J gene lost 6 bases, with 14 bases spanning the gap. CDR3 in amino acids: CASSFGTPNGYTF. The CDR3 DNA reads TGTGCCAGCAGCTTCGGGACACCGAATGGCTACACCTTC.

About this clone itself: Distinct nucleotide sequences in the sample also encode this CDR3. The J gene is TRBJ1-1, the V gene TRBV29-1; D is unresolved. Germline loops: CDR1 SQVTM, CDR2 ANQGSEA. This CDR3 region has 11 residues. V lost 6 bases and J 1 base, leaving 6 bases between the germline ends. CDR3 loop: CSVNKNTEAFF. Here the CDR3 DNA reads TGCAGCGTCAACAAGAACACTGAAGCTTTCTTT.

V usage is TRBV6-5 and J usage is TRBJ1-6; 9 nucleotides line up with TRBD1. The CDR3 runs to 14 residues. Looked up from germline, CDR1 is MNHEY and CDR2 is SVGAGI. The J segment lost 9 bases and the V segment lost 6 bases, leaving 6 bases of the junction unmatched. CDR3 nucleotides: TGTGCCAGCAGGACAGGGGGACTATCTTCACCCCTCCACTTT. Translation: CASRTGGLSSPLHF.

The chain has TRBV5-1 and TRBJ2-3, with 15 positions matching TRBD2. Per germline, CDR1 SGHRS and CDR2 YFSETQ. This CDR3 comprises 18 residues. V lost 4 bases to trimming and J lost 6 bases; unmatched junction nucleotides: 12. The DNA of the CDR3 is TGCGCCAGCAGCCCTGGACTAGCGGGGGGGCCGATGCCCGATACGCAGTATTTT. Translation gives CASSPGLAGGPMPDTQYF.

J is TRBJ2-7 and V is TRBV2; possibly TRBD2 for D (6 bases). CDR1 is SNHLY, CDR2 FYNNEI, per germline. Trimming removed 10 bases at V and 5 bases at J, with 18 bases between. This CDR3 has 13 amino acids. The DNA of the CDR3 is TGTGCCACGAATGGAGGGAACGGAGACGAGCAGTACTTC. Translating gives CATNGGNGDEQYF.

The chain carries TRBV6-5 and TRBJ2-5; D is unresolved. CDR3 length equals 14 residues. Germline-derived CDR1 and CDR2 are MNHEY and SVGAGI. V gave up 7 bases and J gave up 1 base, with 13 bases separating them. The CDR3 nucleotides read TGTGCCAGCAAATTTATCCGCAGCCAAGAGACCCAGTACTTC. Amino acids: CASKFIRSQETQYF.

The chain carries TRBV19 and TRBJ1-2; the D gene is possibly TRBD1 (6 bases). V shed 8 bases and J shed 5 bases, with 18 bases lying between them. The CDR3 sequence is 14 residues long. The germline gives CDR1 LNHDA, CDR2 SQIVND (reference sequence). The CDR3 nucleotides read TGTGCCAGTCGTGAGGGCAGGGGCTTTTATGGCTACACCTTC. Encoded protein: CASREGRGFYGYTF.

CDR3 sequence: CASSVDEGQPQHF. Here the CDR3 DNA reads TGTGCCAGCAGCGTAGATGAGGGACAGCCCCAGCATTTT. The chain uses TRBV9 and TRBJ1-5; no definite D call. In germline, CDR1 is SGDLS, CDR2 YYNGEE. The CDR3 loop spans 13 amino acids. The ends were cut back, 0 bases at V and 7 bases at J, with 8 bases in the middle.

The chain recombines TRBV28 with TRBJ1-4; 7 bases fit TRBD1. The CDR3 spans 15 residues. Trimming at V came to 5 bases and at J to 6 bases, leaving 9 bases not matched to a gene. Germline assignment: CDR1 MDHEN and CDR2 SYDVKM. The CDR3 region has the DNA TGTGCCAGCAGTGACAGGGAGTACGGTTATGAAAAACTGTTTTTT. Encoded protein: CASSDREYGYEKLFF.

This sequence joins TRBV15 and TRBJ2-2; 7 bases line up with TRBD1. The CDR3 is 16 residues long. V shed 0 bases, J shed 7 bases, and the junction held 8 bases outside the gene matches. Germline V gene lookup returns CDR1 LNHNV and CDR2 YYDKDF (reference sequence). CDR3 protein: CATSRDKQGFNGELFF. The CDR3 nucleotides are TGTGCCACCAGCAGAGATAAACAGGGGTTTAACGGGGAGCTGTTTTTT.

The chain joins TRBV5-1 to TRBJ1-4, with D hard to call. There are 15 residues in the CDR3. The V gene's germline CDR1 is SGHRS and CDR2 YFSETQ. V lost 3 bases and J lost 4, with 13 bases in between. The CDR3 DNA is TGCGCCAGCAGCTCAAGCCCCCCGTTTAATGAAAAACTGTTTTTT. Translated: CASSSSPPFNEKLFF.

This chain uses TRBV9 with TRBJ2-4, with TRBD2 matching 8 bases. Germline V gene lookup returns CDR1 SGDLS and CDR2 YYNGEE. The J segment lost 8 bases and the V segment lost 2 bases, leaving 12 bases of the junction unmatched. CDR3 length equals 16 residues. The CDR3: CASSVAPAGGSDIQYF. DNA of the CDR3: TGTGCCAGCAGCGTGGCCCCCGCGGGGGGATCGGACATTCAGTACTTC. The full variable domain, with the rest looked up from reference TRBV9 and TRBJ2-4, is DSGVTQTPKHLITATGQRVTLRCSPRSGDLSVYWYQQSLDQGLQFLIQYYNGEERAKGNILERFSAQQFPDLHSELNLSSLELGDSALYFCASSVAPAGGSDIQYFGAGTRLSVL.